This TCR beta chain was found in a study of beta chain features in type 1 diabetes. Per germline, CDR1 SGHNT and CDR2 YENEEA. The V and J ends lost 1 base and 11 bases respectively, with 12 bases between them. The CDR3 extends over 13 amino acids. This clone was seen ten or more times. Expressed TCRB transcripts were sequenced after all isolated RNA was converted to cDNA. Assay used: immunoSEQ multiplex PCR; TCRdb lists only in-frame clones, some missing. The table has almost 350,000 clones, roughly 8% seen once. J is TRBJ2-1 and V is TRBV11-3; D is possibly TRBD2 (5 bases). This receptor was identified in a woman younger than 35 in good health. Sequencing was done on a sample of central memory CD4+ T cells from blood. Here the CDR3 reads CASSLGGQTQQFF. The CDR3 DNA follows: TGTGCCAGCAGCTTAGGCGGGCAGACCCAGCAGTTCTTC.